The rows below give T cell receptor beta chains drawn from one sample of a study of blood T cell repertoires in COVID-19. Here immunoSEQ multiplex PCR was the method, and the copy in TCRdb shows in-frame clones only, minus some. The table shows 150,000 or so clones, with roughly 84% occurring only once. Sequencing was performed on PBMCs or T cells enriched from blood (not recorded which). These receptors came from a human donor with acute COVID-19. The donor label of this sample is uncertain. The CDR3 runs from the conserved cysteine through the conserved F or W. D genes are given only for firm matches. Clone size is stated in some rows and not others, as once, few, many or a class when expanded.

D gene: -; clone size: -; CDR3 length: 12; V gene: TRBV6-5; J gene: TRBJ1-2; CDR3 DNA: TGTGCCAGCAGTTACGACAGGATGGTAAAGACCTTC; CDR3 protein: CASSYDRMVKTF
D gene: TRBD2; clone size: once; CDR3 length: 15; V gene: TRBV6-5; J gene: TRBJ2-3; CDR3 DNA: TGTGCCAGCTCTCTAGCGGGGGATTGGACAGATACGCAGTATTTT; CDR3 protein: CASSLAGDWTDTQYF
D gene: TRBD2; clone size: -; CDR3 length: 14; V gene: TRBV7-7; J gene: TRBJ2-5; CDR3 DNA: TGTGCCAGCAGCCCTAGCGGGACTCAAGAGACCCAGTACTTC; CDR3 protein: CASSPSGTQETQYF
D gene: -; clone size: -; CDR3 length: 15; V gene: TRBV5-1; J gene: TRBJ1-5; CDR3 DNA: TGCGCCAGCAGCTTGGAAGGAGGGGACAATCAGCCCCAGCATTTT; CDR3 protein: CASSLEGGDNQPQHF
D gene: TRBD2; clone size: once; CDR3 length: 17; V gene: TRBV7-6; J gene: TRBJ2-2; CDR3 DNA: TGTGCCAGCAGCTCGGCCCTAGCGGGGGCGAACACCGGGGAGCTGTTTTTT; CDR3 protein: CASSSALAGANTGELFF
D gene: TRBD1; clone size: -; CDR3 length: 15; V gene: TRBV2; J gene: TRBJ1-5; CDR3 DNA: TGTGCCAGCAGTGGGGACAGGACTAGCAATCAGCCCCAGCATTTT; CDR3 protein: CASSGDRTSNQPQHF
D gene: TRBD1; clone size: -; CDR3 length: 16; V gene: TRBV3-1/TRBV3-2; J gene: TRBJ2-7; CDR3 DNA: TGTGCCAGCAGCCCCGGCCCCACAGGGGGTCGATACGAGCAGTACTTC; CDR3 protein: CASSPGPTGGRYEQYF
D gene: -; clone size: -; CDR3 length: 13; V gene: TRBV6-5; J gene: TRBJ2-7; CDR3 DNA: TGTGCCAGCAGCGCCGGTCTCTCATACGAGCAGTACTTC; CDR3 protein: CASSAGLSYEQYF
D gene: TRBD2; clone size: -; CDR3 length: 15; V gene: TRBV15; J gene: TRBJ2-5; CDR3 DNA: TGTGCCACCAGCAGAGAGCGGGGGACCCAAGAGACCCAGTACTTC; CDR3 protein: CATSRERGTQETQYF
D gene: TRBD1; clone size: -; CDR3 length: 15; V gene: TRBV29-1; J gene: TRBJ2-1; CDR3 DNA: TGCAGCGTAGCAACCGGGACAGGGGCCGTGAATGAGCAGTTCTTC; CDR3 protein: CSVATGTGAVNEQFF
D gene: -; clone size: -; CDR3 length: 15; V gene: TRBV7-3; J gene: TRBJ2-3; CDR3 DNA: TGTGCCAGCAGCTTATATCCCCCCCCCACAGATACGCAGTATTTT; CDR3 protein: CASSLYPPPTDTQYF
D gene: TRBD2; clone size: -; CDR3 length: 18; V gene: TRBV7-9; J gene: TRBJ2-7; CDR3 DNA: TGTGCCAGCAGCTTAACTTGGGCTGCTAGCGGGGACAGCTACGAGCAGTACTTC; CDR3 protein: CASSLTWAASGDSYEQYF
D gene: -; clone size: -; CDR3 length: 15; V gene: TRBV30; J gene: TRBJ1-1; CDR3 DNA: TGTGCCTGGAGTCCCCCCTCCCCAGGAAAGGGAGAGGCTTTCTTT; CDR3 protein: CAWSPPSPGKGEAFF
D gene: -; clone size: -; CDR3 length: 18; V gene: TRBV6-2/TRBV6-3; J gene: TRBJ2-3; CDR3 DNA: TGTGCCAGCAGTTACTCGTTTTTGAGGGGGGGCCGCAGAGATACGCAGTATTTT; CDR3 protein: CASSYSFLRGGRRDTQYF
D gene: -; clone size: -; CDR3 length: 14; V gene: TRBV2; J gene: TRBJ1-5; CDR3 DNA: TGTGCCAGCAGTGAAGACAGCTACAATCAGCCCCAGCATTTT; CDR3 protein: CASSEDSYNQPQHF
D gene: TRBD1; clone size: -; CDR3 length: 17; V gene: TRBV7-9; J gene: TRBJ2-3; CDR3 DNA: TGTGCCAGCAGCTTAGCAACCCCAGGGGGCTGGACAGATACGCAGTATTTT; CDR3 protein: CASSLATPGGWTDTQYF
D gene: -; clone size: once; CDR3 length: 14; V gene: TRBV4-1; J gene: TRBJ1-1; CDR3 DNA: TGCGCCAGCAGCGTACAGGACTACAACACTGAAGCTTTCTTT; CDR3 protein: CASSVQDYNTEAFF
D gene: TRBD1; clone size: -; CDR3 length: 17; V gene: TRBV5-5; J gene: TRBJ1-4; CDR3 DNA: TGTGCCAGCAGCTTGGGGTTGGTTGGGACAGGGGACGAAAAACTGTTTTTT; CDR3 protein: CASSLGLVGTGDEKLFF
D gene: -; clone size: -; CDR3 length: 14; V gene: TRBV28; J gene: TRBJ2-7; CDR3 DNA: TGTGCCAGCAGTGTACCGGGACAAAAAGACGAGCAGTACTTC; CDR3 protein: CASSVPGQKDEQYF
D gene: TRBD1; clone size: -; CDR3 length: 16; V gene: TRBV27; J gene: TRBJ1-2; CDR3 DNA: TGTGCCAGCAGTGTTTCACAGGGGGCACGGGGCTATGGCTACACCTTC; CDR3 protein: CASSVSQGARGYGYTF
D gene: TRBD1; clone size: -; CDR3 length: 14; V gene: TRBV6-2/TRBV6-3; J gene: TRBJ1-1; CDR3 DNA: TGTGCCAGCAGTTCCCCTAACAGGGGCACTGAAGCTTTCTTT; CDR3 protein: CASSSPNRGTEAFF
D gene: TRBD2; clone size: once; CDR3 length: 15; V gene: TRBV24-1; J gene: TRBJ2-2; CDR3 DNA: TGTGCCACCAGTACGGGGGGGGCGAACACCGGGGAGCTGTTTTTT; CDR3 protein: CATSTGGANTGELFF
D gene: -; clone size: -; CDR3 length: 17; V gene: TRBV5-8; J gene: TRBJ1-5; CDR3 DNA: TGTGCCAGCAGCTGGGGGGGCGCATTGGGAAGCAATCAGCCCCAGCATTTT; CDR3 protein: CASSWGGALGSNQPQHF
D gene: -; clone size: -; CDR3 length: 15; V gene: TRBV3-1/TRBV3-2; J gene: TRBJ2-4; CDR3 DNA: TGTGCCAGCAGCCACGGAGGGAGTGGCAAAAACATTCAGTACTTC; CDR3 protein: CASSHGGSGKNIQYF
D gene: TRBD1; clone size: -; CDR3 length: 14; V gene: TRBV2; J gene: TRBJ1-3; CDR3 DNA: TGTGCCAGCAGTGGACAGGGGAGCGGAAACACCATATATTTT; CDR3 protein: CASSGQGSGNTIYF
D gene: -; clone size: -; CDR3 length: 14; V gene: TRBV5-4; J gene: TRBJ1-2; CDR3 DNA: TGTGCCAGCAGCTTTGGGACTACTTTCTATGGCTACACCTTC; CDR3 protein: CASSFGTTFYGYTF